The 10 T cell receptor beta chains in this list originate from one sample, sequenced in a study of T cells after yellow fever vaccination. TCRdb re-derived calls from the 5' RACE reads in MiXCR, one entry per CDR3 protein. The sample lists about 260,000 distinct CDR3 sequences, approximately 5.2% seen once, with approximately 3.5% in the top ten. Sequenced material: CD4+ T cells sorted from PBMCs, taken on the day of the yellow fever booster vaccination. All receptors come from a man between 18 and 29 years old who received the YFV17D yellow fever vaccine.

The chain joins TRBV18 to TRBJ1-1; maybe TRBD1 (5 bases). V shed 5 bases and J shed 1 base, with 11 bases lying between them. This CDR3 region has 14 residues. Germline loops: CDR1 KGHSH, CDR2 LQKENI. The CDR3 region has the DNA TGTGCCAGCTCAGGACGGAGGGGGAACACTGAAGCTTTCTTT. Its protein product is CASSGRRGNTEAFF.

This clonotype was found many times. This rearrangement joins TRBV9 to TRBJ2-5; possibly TRBD2 for D (7 bases). Trimming stripped 0 bases from V and 5 bases from J, with 11 bases between. CDR3 length: 14 residues. The V gene's germline CDR1 is SGDLS and CDR2 YYNGEE. In nucleotides, the CDR3 is TGTGCCAGCAGCGTAGCACAGGGAGGGGAGACCCAGTACTTC. Protein sequence: CASSVAQGGETQYF.

Details on this clonotype: Mismatch with germline at one junction end may stem from a read error. This chain uses TRBV5-1 with TRBJ1-2; TRBD1 matches 7 bases. Germline lookup yields CDR1 SGHRS and CDR2 YFSETQ. The CDR3 length is 15 residues. The CDR3 sequence is CSSSPNTGQPGGYTF. CDR3 DNA sequence: TGCTCCAGCAGCCCCAACACGGGACAGCCAGGAGGCTACACCTTC.

The rearrangement uses TRBV5-6 and TRBJ2-2; 9 positions match TRBD2. The length of the CDR3 is 16 residues. The ends lost 2 bases at V and 3 bases at J; junction bases unmatched: 5. Germline CDR1 is SGHDT and CDR2 is YYEEEE. The CDR3 protein is CASSFRASGDTGELFF. The CDR3 bases are TGTGCCAGCAGCTTCCGGGCTAGCGGGGACACCGGGGAGCTGTTTTTT.

This clonotype has ten or more counts. CDR3 sequence (DNA): TGTGCCAGCAGACGGACAGGCCTAGCCAAAAACATTCAGTACTTC. This encodes CASRRTGLAKNIQYF. This chain uses TRBV7-2 with TRBJ2-4; 7 bases line up with TRBD1. The length of the CDR3 is 15 residues. Trimming at V came to 6 bases and at J to 0 bases, leaving 5 bases not matched to a gene. Germline CDR1 reads SGHTA; CDR2 reads FQGNSA.

This clonotype was picked up a small number of times. The J gene is TRBJ1-3, the V gene TRBV7-6; 7 nucleotides line up with TRBD1. Per the germline V gene, CDR1 is SGHVS and CDR2 is FNYEAQ. CDR3 length: 16 residues. Unmatched junction bases numbered 9, after V lost 5 bases and J lost 2 bases. The CDR3 loop is CASSLSGGFTGNTIYF. CDR3 sequence (DNA): TGTGCCAGCAGCCTCTCAGGGGGATTTACTGGAAACACCATATATTTT.

In this sample, this clonotype turned up many times. The chain combines TRBV7-3 with TRBJ1-1; 9 nucleotides agree with TRBD1. Germline assignment: CDR1 SGHTA and CDR2 FQGTGA. The CDR3 covers 14 residues. J lost 4 bases, V lost 5 bases, and 5 bases had no gene match. This chain's CDR3 is CASSATGGVTEAFF. CDR3 nucleotides: TGTGCCAGCAGCGCGACAGGGGGTGTCACTGAAGCTTTCTTT.

This clonotype showed up many times. This rearrangement joins TRBV5-1 to TRBJ1-3; D gene unclear. Trimming stripped 1 base from V and 0 bases from J, with 8 bases between. Germline V lookup: CDR1 SGHRS, CDR2 YFSETQ. The CDR3 runs to 15 residues. CDR3 residues: CASSLMGYSGNTIYF. The CDR3 DNA reads TGCGCCAGCAGCTTGATGGGCTACTCTGGAAACACCATATATTTT.

This clonotype showed up just a few times. The chain uses TRBV6-6 and TRBJ2-7; no definite D call. The length of the CDR3 is 15 residues. V lost 0 bases, J lost 2 bases, and 11 bases lay in between. The germline CDR1 and CDR2 sequences are MNHNY and SVGAGI (reference sequence). The CDR3 is CASSYSKIGTYEQYF. The CDR3 DNA reads TGTGCCAGCAGTTACTCGAAGATTGGCACCTACGAGCAGTACTTC.

The V gene is TRBV4-3, the J gene TRBJ2-7; TRBD1 might be the D (5 bases). V was clipped by 4 bases and J by 1 base, with 11 bases between them. The CDR3 sequence is 14 residues long. CDR1 LGHNA and CDR2 YSLEER come from the germline V gene. The CDR3 region has the DNA TGCGCCAGCAGCCCTCAGGGCGTATCCTACGAGCAGTACTTC. This codes for CASSPQGVSYEQYF.